The T cell receptor beta chain under discussion was sequenced for a study of metastatic and nonmetastatic thyroid tumors. Whole-study findings and limits: It was reportedly found that TCR beta diversity was significantly higher in malignant thyroid tumors than in benign nodules, a difference seen in both blood and tumor samples.

TCRdb called clones again from the PCR reads with MiXCR. Of tens of thousands of clones in the sample, roughly 12% were seen once. V dropped 5 bases and J dropped 8; count of bases not matched to a gene: 11. The CDR3 sequence is 15 residues long. CDR1 is LGHNA, CDR2 YSLEER, per germline. Thyroid surgery took place with no prior treatment in any patient. This clone was seen ten or more times. What it binds is unknown. This specimen includes other DNA sequences encoding the same CDR3. V is TRBV4-3 and J is TRBJ2-2, with 7 nucleotides matching TRBD1. The receptor was derived from a female donor with papillary thyroid cancer or a benign thyroid nodule (not recorded which). Some clones in this sample may be carry-over from other donors' samples. Sequenced sample: blood. The CDR3 DNA reads as TGCGCCAGCAGCTTCGGGACAGCGGACGCTGGGGAGCTGTTTTTT. It encodes CASSFGTADAGELFF.